This T cell receptor (beta chain) was observed in a study of blood T cells in healthy people across ages. Study-wide results and limits: The percentage of naive T cells correlated strongly with TCR beta diversity. Those diversity estimates obtained from one million T cells were thought to be underestimates.

The CDR3 runs to 12 residues. CDR1 and CDR2 from the germline V gene are SGHRS and YFSETQ. A second PCR, run for roughly 7 to 11 cycles, used a sample-barcoded 5' primer plus a J-beta primer mix. No fewer than 2.5 million CDR3-containing paired-end reads came from each sample. TCRdb called the 5' RACE reads again in MiXCR, with one record for every CDR3 protein. The table lists 850,000 to 950,000 distinct CDR3 sequences, less than 35% of them singletons, with around 16% in the top ten. This clonotype was seen repeatedly, ten times or more. Its antigen is not identified. One junction end does not reproduce the germline sequence, and a read error may be involved. There were healthy Caucasian individuals from Russia, aged roughly 6 to 100, serving as donors.

This sequence was found in a woman aged 80 or older in good health. This sequence joins TRBV5-1 and TRBJ2-6; unclear D gene. Sequencing used blood. Written as DNA, the CDR3 is TGCGCCAGCCGGTCTGAGGCCAACGTCCTGACTTTC. It is translated as CASRSEANVLTF. The whole variable domain, filled in from reference TRBV5-1 and TRBJ2-6, reads KAGVTQTPRYLIKTRGQQVTLSCSPISGHRSVSWYQQTPGQGLQFLFEYFSETQRNKGNFPGRFSGRQFSNSRSEMNVSTLELGDSALYLCASRSEANVLTFGAGSRLTVL.